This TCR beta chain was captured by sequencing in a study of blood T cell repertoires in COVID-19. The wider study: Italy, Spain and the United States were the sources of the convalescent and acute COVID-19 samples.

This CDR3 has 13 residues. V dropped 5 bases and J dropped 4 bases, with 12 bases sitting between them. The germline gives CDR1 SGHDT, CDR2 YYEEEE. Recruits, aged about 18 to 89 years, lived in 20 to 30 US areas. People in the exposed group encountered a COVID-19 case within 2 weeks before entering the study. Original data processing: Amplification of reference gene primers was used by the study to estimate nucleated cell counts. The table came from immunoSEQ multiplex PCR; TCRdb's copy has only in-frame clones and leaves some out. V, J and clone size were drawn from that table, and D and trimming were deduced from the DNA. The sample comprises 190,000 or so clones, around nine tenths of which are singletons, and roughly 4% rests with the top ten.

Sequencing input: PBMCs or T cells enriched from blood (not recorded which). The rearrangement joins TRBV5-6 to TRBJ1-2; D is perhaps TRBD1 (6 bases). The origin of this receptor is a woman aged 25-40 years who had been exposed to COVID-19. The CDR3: CASRLQGSYGYTF. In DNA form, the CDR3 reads TGTGCCAGCAGGCTCCAGGGGAGCTATGGCTACACCTTC.